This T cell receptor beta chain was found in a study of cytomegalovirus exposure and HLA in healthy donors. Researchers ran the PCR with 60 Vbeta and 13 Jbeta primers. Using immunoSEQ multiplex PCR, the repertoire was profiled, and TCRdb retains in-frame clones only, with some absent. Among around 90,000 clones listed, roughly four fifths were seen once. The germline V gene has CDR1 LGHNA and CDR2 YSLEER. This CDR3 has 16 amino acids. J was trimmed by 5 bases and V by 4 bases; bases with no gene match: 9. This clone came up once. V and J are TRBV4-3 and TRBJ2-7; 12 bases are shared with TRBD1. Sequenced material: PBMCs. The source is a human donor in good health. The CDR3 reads CASSRDTGTGGHEQYF. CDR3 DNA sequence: TGCGCCAGCAGCCGGGACACCGGGACAGGGGGCCACGAGCAGTACTTC.